The 9 T cell receptor beta chains in this list originate from one sample, sequenced in a study of T cell repertoires in cytomegalovirus infection. TCRdb called the reads again in MiXCR, with one record for every CDR3 protein. The sample contains approximately 500,000 distinct CDR3 sequences, over 9% of which appear only once. The sample taken for sequencing was PBMCs. The origin of the receptors is a human donor in good health (CMV status not recorded). Some clones in this sample may be carry-over from other donors' samples.

This clonotype appeared many times. The J gene is TRBJ1-1, the V gene TRBV28; no definite D call. V lost 2 bases, J lost 8 bases, and 9 bases lay in between. CDR1 is MDHEN, CDR2 SYDVKM, per germline. The CDR3 runs 12 residues. CDR3 loop: CASSLKAREAFF. The CDR3, as DNA: TGTGCCAGCAGTTTAAAGGCCAGAGAAGCTTTCTTT.

This clonotype was detected ten times or more. V gene TRBV11-2 combines with J gene TRBJ2-3; 8 bases match TRBD2. Trimming cost V 6 bases and J 2 bases; bases outside gene matches: 10. Germline CDR1 is SGHAT and CDR2 is FQNNGV. The CDR3 runs to 16 residues. For the CDR3, the DNA is TGTGCCAGCAGGTCTACGGGACTAGGCCTCACAGATACGCAGTATTTT. Its protein product is CASRSTGLGLTDTQYF.

The genes are TRBV7-9 and TRBJ2-1, with a weak D call TRBD2 (5 bases). V was clipped by 10 bases and J by 3 bases, with 16 bases between them. CDR3 length: 14 amino acids. The germline CDR1 and CDR2 sequences are SEHNR and FQNEAQ (reference sequence). In DNA, the CDR3 is TGTGCCATACCGGCGGAGGCCCTCTACAATGAGCAGTTCTTC. This codes for CAIPAEALYNEQFF.

This clonotype has a count of ten or more. The chain uses TRBV19 and TRBJ1-1; D gene ambiguous. Looked up from germline, CDR1 is LNHDA and CDR2 is SQIVND (reference sequence). The CDR3 is 15 residues long. Trimming cost V 3 bases and J 1 base, with 12 bases left between them. The CDR3 loop reads CASSMNWEENTEAFF. For the CDR3, the DNA is TGTGCCAGTAGTATGAACTGGGAGGAGAACACTGAAGCTTTCTTT. Using reference TRBV19 and TRBJ1-1 for the parts outside the CDR3, the full variable domain is DGGITQSPKYLFRKEGQNVTLSCEQNLNHDAMYWYRQDPGQGLRLIYYSQIVNDFQKGDIAEGYSVSREKKESFPLTVTSAQKNPTAFYLCASSMNWEENTEAFFGQGTRLTVV.

In this sample, this clonotype turned up many times. The chain is built from TRBV27 and TRBJ1-1; D uncertain. CDR1 MNHEY and CDR2 SMNVEV come from the germline V gene (reference sequence). V lost 5 bases, J lost 0 bases, and 10 bases lay in between. The CDR3 length is 14 residues. CDR3 sequence reads: CASSRPDMNTEAFF. The CDR3 DNA sequence: TGTGCCAGCAGTCGCCCAGACATGAACACTGAAGCTTTCTTT.

This clonotype was counted at least ten times. The chain joins TRBV7-2 to TRBJ2-7; D may be TRBD2 (5 bases). Per the germline V gene, CDR1 is SGHTA and CDR2 is FQGNSA. V lost 1 base and J lost 3, with 10 bases in between. This CDR3 spans 14 amino acids. CDR3 in DNA: TGTGCCAGCAGCTTAGACCTAGCAAACTACGAGCAGTACTTC. Its protein product is CASSLDLANYEQYF.

Only a few counts were recorded for this clonotype. The gene calls are TRBV4-2 and TRBJ2-7; a weak D match, TRBD2 (6 bases). The CDR3 length is 16 residues. Between the trimmed V and J ends, which lost 3 bases and 0 bases, there was a span of 15 bases. Germline V lookup: CDR1 LGHNA, CDR2 YNFKEQ. Here the CDR3 reads CASSHWGGLSSYEQYF. CDR3 sequence (DNA): TGTGCCAGCAGCCACTGGGGAGGCCTCAGCTCCTACGAGCAGTACTTC.

The rearrangement uses TRBV28 and TRBJ2-7; TRBD1 aligns across 10 bases. The junction had 20 bases not matched to a gene; V was cut back by 10 bases and J by 2 bases. The length of the CDR3 is 18 residues. Germline V gene data show CDR1 as MDHEN and CDR2 as SYDVKM. CDR3 loop: CATQLRDRGVNPPYEQYF. The CDR3 DNA is TGTGCCACCCAACTTAGGGACAGGGGCGTAAACCCCCCCTACGAGCAGTACTTC.

The sample holds many counts of this clonotype. The chain is built from TRBV7-3 and TRBJ2-1, with TRBD2 identical over 7 bases. V lost 6 bases to trimming and J lost 7 bases; unmatched junction nucleotides: 6. The length of the CDR3 is 13 residues. Germline V gene sequence: CDR1 SGHTA, CDR2 FQGTGA. The DNA for the CDR3 is TGTGCCAGCAGTGGCGCGGGAGTGAATGAGCAGTTCTTC. This sequence encodes CASSGAGVNEQFF.